This T cell receptor (beta chain) was captured in a study of regulatory T cells in long-lasting Graves disease. Comment on this clonotype: What it binds is unknown. Given a much more abundant clone one base away, this may be a read error.

CDR1 is SQVTM, CDR2 ANQGSEA, per germline. The V end lost 7 bases, the J end lost 10 bases, and 20 bases lay between the germline ends. This CDR3 contains 13 residues. Construction of the TCR beta libraries employed iRepertoire HTBI primers in conjunction with Arm-PCR of CDR3 regions. TCRdb re-called the multiplex PCR reads through MiXCR, storing one row per CDR3 protein. This table has hundreds of thousands of distinct CDR3 sequences, more than 10% appearing once. Study-wide points: Rather than thyroid tissue, only peripheral blood underwent study. TRBV28, TRBJ1-2 and TRBJ2-5 were segments that persistent disease favored. Comparison showed that persistent patients shared more public clonotypes (under 3,000) than new patients (roughly 1,000).

Time point denoted: newly diagnosed GD, antithyroid drugs for less than 3 months. Generation of the TCR library employed RNA extracted from PBMCs. This sample was also put to use in a study of T cells in Graves' hyperthyroidism and ophthalmopathy. As reported in that work: In the first-round RT-PCR of the TCR CDR3, the HTBI primer set was used.

The sequences come from peripheral blood mononuclear cells (PBMCs), collected at new diagnosis, from a patient treated with antithyroid drugs. The V call is TRBV29-1, the J call TRBJ2-1; no clear D. The source of this sequence is a woman aged 25 to 39 with Graves disease. As DNA, the CDR3 is TGCAGCGCCATTCCCCGGTTCTCCTACGAGCAGTTCTTC. Translated: CSAIPRFSYEQFF.